A single T cell receptor (beta chain) is shown here with its context. This clonotype was seen ten or more times. Its antigen remains unidentified. The input lacks base qualities; no much larger clone sits a single base away. The data derive from a study of human T cells and chemical hapten exposure (dated by TCRdb to the early 2020s). About the investigation overall: For sensitization, 2% DPC in acetone was applied to a 2 cm by 2 cm area of upper inner arm skin. Weekly therapeutic DPC doses were additionally applied to the scalp of patients throughout the roughly 23-week study period. Patch testing on the upper back used Finn chambers containing 0.01% DPC, with scoring done after 6 days according to International Contact Dermatitis Research Group standards. The patient cohort, mostly female, included alopecia areata with under or over 50% scalp involvement, alopecia totalis and alopecia universalis. Libraries were pooled for sequencing, and per-sample TCR yields varied mainly because of small differences in library volumes within the pool. Peripheral blood TCR repertoire changes were tracked in vivo in alopecia patients during primary and secondary sensitization to the hapten diphenylcyclopropenone (DPC). Blood was sampled from patients pre-sensitization (week 0) and at 2, 6 and about 24 weeks after DPC sensitization. Twenty-nine alopecia patients provided blood for TCR sequencing at one to four time points (pre-sensitization, 2, 6 and 24 weeks).

At the junction V is shortened by 5 bases and J by 2 bases; bases outside the gene matches: 3. Inclusive of the bounding cysteine and phenylalanine, the CDR3 is 15 residues long. Of the read, only the CDR3 DNA is kept; its 45 bases are in frame from base 1. Summary of the overall study and its limitations: A positive correlation was found between the number of PT1 expanded TCRs and patch test score, with significance reached at thresholds 8, 16 and 32 but not 4. Significantly more large CDR3 similarity clusters were formed by expanded TCRs than by pre-sensitization or healthy control sets, consistent with antigen-driven responses. No change with DPC sensitization was found in the number of TCRs above 1 in 1000 frequency, and no evidence of global repertoire structure alterations was found. All patients had alopecia, a presumed autoimmune disease, so their immune response might differ from that of healthy individuals. Repeated subsampling changed both the strength of the expansion versus patch-test correlation and the threshold at which the correlation became significant.

Library preparation used RACE. TCRdb names NextSeq 500 as the instrument used. During library preparation, unique molecular identifiers were attached to individual cDNA molecules so that TCRs could be counted in a quantitative, reproducible way. Each blood RNA sample was used to sequence both TCR alpha and TCR beta chains. In the authors' own workflow: Samples had a median of around 92,000 TCRs, with a range from 23,224 to 690,600. The Decombinator software suite was used to annotate V, J and CDR3 in the TCR reads. For the PS versus PT1 abundance plots, all samples were subsampled to the same number of TCRs (28,000). Expanded TCRs were defined as absent before sensitization and observed at least eight times at the 2-week time point. TCRdb handled the public reads itself, with Q25 trimming in fastp and clone calling in MiXCR, and kept productive beta chains. A single entry per CDR3 protein holds the most common genes and DNA from its merged rows. The authors' filters were not applied to this entry. The sample has 300,000 to 350,000 distinct CDR3 sequences on record, roughly 6.9% of them singletons. Jointly, the top ten make up roughly 8% of the sample.

The meaning of the sample's time point label: patch test 1, 2 weeks after DPC sensitization. The sample's treatment or condition label, decoded: therapeutic diphenylcyclopropenone sensitization with weekly scalp DPC. Blood at each patch-test visit was drawn before the patch test was applied. To be eligible, patients had to be aged 18 to 70, diagnosed with alopecia and judged suitable for DPC therapy, while pregnant patients were excluded. Unfractionated whole blood was collected in Tempus Blood RNA tubes, and total RNA was extracted from that blood. The rearranged chain carries TRBV12-3 or TRBV12-4 and TRBJ1-5; TRBD1 lines up with 10 middle nucleotides. Sample: whole blood, taken in connection with sensitization to the hapten diphenylcyclopropenone (DPC). This receptor was identified in a woman younger than 35 with alopecia areata. Some clones in this sample may be carry-over from other donors' samples. The CDR3 region reads CASSAGTGGNQPQHF. The bases read TGTGCCAGCAGTGCAGGGACAGGGGGCAATCAGCCCCAGCATTTT.